One and the same sample provided the 21 T cell receptor beta chains below, sequenced in a study of beta chain features in type 1 diabetes. Overall study results and limits: A moderate, significant TCRB CDR3 shortening appeared in type 1 diabetes across four CD4+ subsets.

The isolated RNA, all of it, was reverse transcribed, so expressed TCRB transcripts were what got sequenced. Only in-frame clones appear in the TCRdb table, and some are missing; sequencing was by immunoSEQ multiplex PCR. The sample consists of more than 100,000 clones, 15% to 20% of them appearing once. These receptors' antigens are unknown. Sample: central memory CD4+ T cells from blood. These receptors were collected from a man aged 25-45 years with type 1 diabetes.

CDR3 sequence: CAISAGTDSFGEQYF. DNA of the CDR3: TGTGCCATCAGTGCCGGGACAGACTCCTTCGGCGAGCAGTACTTC. The chain carries TRBV10-3 and TRBJ2-7; 7 bases agree with TRBD1. Trimming removed 4 bases from V and 6 bases from J; junction bases left unmatched: 12. The CDR3 length is 15 residues. Per the germline V gene, CDR1 is ENHRY and CDR2 is SYGVKD.

The chain combines TRBV9 with TRBJ2-1; D might be TRBD2 (6 bases). CDR1 is SGDLS and CDR2 is YYNGEE in the germline V gene. Trimming left V 4 bases short and J 6 bases short, with 17 bases between. The CDR3 runs 15 residues. The CDR3 nucleotides read TGTGCCAGCAGCACCGGGGGTGGAGTATCCAATGAGCAGTTCTTC. Translating gives CASSTGGGVSNEQFF.

In this sample, this clone turned up a few times. The chain uses TRBV29-1 and TRBJ2-5, with 9 positions matching TRBD1. The J segment lost 7 bases and the V segment lost 7 bases, leaving 10 bases of the junction unmatched. Germline CDR1 reads SQVTM; CDR2 reads ANQGSEA. This CDR3 region has 13 residues. As DNA, the CDR3 is TGCAGCGCTTCCGGGACAGGGTATGTGACCCAGTACTTC. This translates into CSASGTGYVTQYF.

The chain joins TRBV11-2 to TRBJ2-3; D not certain. V lost 1 base and J lost 5, with 16 bases in between. CDR3 size: 16 residues. The germline CDR1 and CDR2 sequences are SGHAT and FQNNGV. In nucleotides, the CDR3 is TGTGCCAGCAGCTTAGCCTCCTCTATGGGTCAAGATACGCAGTATTTT. Translated: CASSLASSMGQDTQYF.

The gene calls are TRBV14 and TRBJ2-5; D unclear. V gave up 3 bases and J gave up 5 bases, with 7 bases separating them. From germline, CDR1 is SGHDN and CDR2 FVKESK. The CDR3 covers 12 residues. The CDR3 bases are TGTGCCAGCAGCCAGAATGGGGAGACCCAGTACTTC. This translates into CASSQNGETQYF.

The chain carries TRBV7-2 and TRBJ1-3; D unclear. The V and J ends lost 5 bases and 0 bases respectively, with 8 bases between them. Germline V lookup: CDR1 SGHTA, CDR2 FQGNSA. CDR3 size: 14 residues. The CDR3 is CASSPQNSGNTIYF. As DNA, the CDR3 is TGTGCCAGCAGCCCACAGAACTCTGGAAACACCATATATTTT. The entire variable domain, with the rest obtained from reference TRBV7-2 and TRBJ1-3, is as follows: GAGVSQSPSNKVTEKGKDVELRCDPISGHTALYWYRQSLGQGLEFLIYFQGNSAPDKSGLPSDRFSAERTGGSVSTLTIQRTQQEDSAVYLCASSPQNSGNTIYFGEGSWLTVV.

This clone was detected a few times. The gene calls are TRBV7-8 and TRBJ2-5; D perhaps matches TRBD1 (6 bases). From germline, CDR1 is SGHVS and CDR2 FQNEAQ. Trimming left V 5 bases short and J 1 base short, with 14 bases between. CDR3 length: 15 amino acids. The CDR3 DNA reads TGTGCCAGCAGCGACACGGGGACAAGCCAAGAGACCCAGTACTTC. As protein: CASSDTGTSQETQYF. The entire variable domain, with the rest obtained from reference TRBV7-8 and TRBJ2-5, is as follows: GAGVSQSPRYKVAKRGQDVALRCDPISGHVSLFWYQQALGQGPEFLTYFQNEAQLDKSGLPSDRFFAERPEGSVSTLKIQRTQQEDSAVYLCASSDTGTSQETQYFGPGTRLLVL.

This clone was seen more than once but under ten times. This chain uses TRBV2 with TRBJ2-1; 9 bases are a match to TRBD2. Germline V gives CDR1 SNHLY, CDR2 FYNNEI. The CDR3 totals 13 residues. The V gene end was trimmed by 7 bases and the J gene end by 7 bases; junction bases not matched to a gene: 5. CDR3 sequence reads: CASTQAGGNEQFF. As DNA, the CDR3 is TGTGCCAGCACCCAAGCGGGGGGTAATGAGCAGTTCTTC. Complete variable domain (other parts from reference TRBV2 and TRBJ2-1): EPEVTQTPSHQVTQMGQEVILRCVPISNHLYFYWYRQILGQKVEFLVSFYNNEISEKSEIFDDQFSVERPDGSNFTLKIRSTKLEDSAMYFCASTQAGGNEQFFGPGTRLTVL.

V gene TRBV2 combines with J gene TRBJ2-3; D possibly corresponds to TRBD2 (5 bases). CDR1 and CDR2 (germline): SNHLY, FYNNEI. The CDR3 covers 11 residues. V gave up 8 bases and J gave up 2 bases, with 5 bases separating them. The CDR3 spells CASRDTDTQYF. In DNA, the CDR3 is TGTGCCAGCCGGGACACAGATACGCAGTATTTT.

This clone came up a few times. The V call is TRBV13, the J call TRBJ2-3; D perhaps matches TRBD2 (6 bases). Germline assignment: CDR1 PRHDT and CDR2 FYEKMQ (reference sequence). V was clipped by 7 bases and J by 1 base, with 12 bases between them. The CDR3 has 14 amino acids. CDR3 DNA: TGTGCCAGCAAGATGAGGGAGGGCACAGATACGCAGTATTTT. Translation gives CASKMREGTDTQYF.

V gene TRBV7-3 combines with J gene TRBJ2-5, with D perhaps matching TRBD1 (5 bases). V lost 1 base and J lost 2, with 8 bases in between. The CDR3 is 14 residues long. The germline CDR1 and CDR2 sequences are SGHTA and FQGTGA. The CDR3 bases are TGTGCCAGCAGCTTAATAGGACAACAAGAGACCCAGTACTTC. Its protein product is CASSLIGQQETQYF. Combining the CDR3 with reference TRBV7-3 and TRBJ2-5 gives the whole variable domain GAGVSQTPSNKVTEKGKYVELRCDPISGHTALYWYRQSLGQGPEFLIYFQGTGAADDSGLPNDRFFAVRPEGSVSTLKIQRTERGDSAVYLCASSLIGQQETQYFGPGTRLLVL.

This clone was found many times. The chain couples TRBV7-6 to TRBJ2-5; tentatively, D is TRBD2 (6 bases). This CDR3 has 15 amino acids. The V and J ends lost 5 bases and 0 bases respectively, with 13 bases between them. CDR1 and CDR2 from the germline V gene are SGHVS and FNYEAQ. DNA for the CDR3: TGTGCCAGCAGCCCCAAGGCGGGGTACCAAGAGACCCAGTACTTC. It yields the protein CASSPKAGYQETQYF.

This clone was counted a few times. V gene TRBV18 combines with J gene TRBJ2-7, with D perhaps TRBD2 (5 bases). V gave up 2 bases and J gave up 0 bases, with 11 bases separating them. The CDR3 is made up of 15 amino acids. Germline CDR1 and CDR2: KGHSH and LQKENI. The CDR3 spells CASSPTTGSSYEQYF. The CDR3 DNA reads TGTGCCAGCTCACCAACGACGGGAAGCTCCTACGAGCAGTACTTC.

The rearrangement uses TRBV10-3 and TRBJ2-2, with D tentatively TRBD1 (6 bases). V lost 7 bases, J lost 3 bases, and 12 bases lay in between. The CDR3 is 14 amino acids. Looked up from germline, CDR1 is ENHRY and CDR2 is SYGVKD. CDR3 in DNA: TGTGCCATCAAAGGGACACTTGACACCGGGGAGCTGTTTTTT. It specifies CAIKGTLDTGELFF.

This clone was detected a few times. The chain is built from TRBV6-5 and TRBJ2-3; possible D gene TRBD1, 6 bases. With 0 bases removed from V and 3 bases from J, the gap between germline ends came to 10 bases. This CDR3 has 15 residues. Germline values: CDR1 MNHEY, CDR2 SVGAGI. This CDR3 is CASSYSGRGTDTQYF. CDR3 bases: TGTGCCAGCAGTTACTCAGGCAGGGGTACAGATACGCAGTATTTT.

This clone appeared a few times. The chain has TRBV7-8 and TRBJ2-2; D is unresolved. From germline, CDR1 is SGHVS and CDR2 FQNEAQ. This CDR3 contains 13 residues. V shed 5 bases and J shed 6 bases, with 10 bases lying between them. In DNA form, the CDR3 reads TGTGCCAGCAGCGTCGGAAAACCCGGGGAGCTGTTTTTT. Translated: CASSVGKPGELFF.

The sample holds a few counts of this clone. The chain joins TRBV29-1 to TRBJ2-5; TRBD1 agrees at 7 bases. Germline trimming cut 7 bases from V and 0 bases from J; bases unmatched to any gene: 5. CDR3 length: 13 amino acids. Germline V CDR1 and CDR2: SQVTM, ANQGSEA. The CDR3 region is CSAKGQYQETQYF. The CDR3, as DNA: TGCAGCGCGAAGGGACAGTACCAAGAGACCCAGTACTTC.

In this sample, this clone turned up a few times. The V call is TRBV25-1, the J call TRBJ1-1; no clear D gene. Germline V lookup: CDR1 MGHDK, CDR2 SYGVNS. This CDR3 has 16 amino acids. V lost 7 bases and J 4 bases, leaving 22 bases between the germline ends. The CDR3 sequence: CASNTGSRGLGTEAFF. CDR3 DNA: TGTGCCAGCAATACGGGTAGTCGCGGCCTTGGCACTGAAGCTTTCTTT. The full variable domain, in which reference TRBV25-1 and TRBJ1-1 provide the parts outside the CDR3, is EADIYQTPRYLVIGTGKKITLECSQTMGHDKMYWYQQDPGMELHLIHYSYGVNSTEKGDLSSESTVSRIRTEHFPLTLESARPSHTSQYLCASNTGSRGLGTEAFFGQGTRLTVV.

As regards this clone: The sample contains more than one DNA sequence encoding this CDR3. V usage is TRBV28 and J usage is TRBJ2-7; D is undetermined. The CDR3 length is 15 residues. Trimming pared 1 base from V and 0 bases from J, leaving 10 bases between. In germline, CDR1 is MDHEN, CDR2 SYDVKM. The CDR3 is CASSLSATSSYEQYF. In nucleotides, the CDR3 is TGTGCCAGCAGTTTATCGGCCACCAGCTCCTACGAGCAGTACTTC.

The chain recombines TRBV9 with TRBJ2-1, with 11 bases lining up with TRBD2. CDR3 length: 16 residues. The J segment lost 4 bases and the V segment lost 4 bases, leaving 7 bases of the junction unmatched. Germline CDR1 SGDLS, CDR2 YYNGEE. The CDR3 here is CASSPQGLADYNEQFF. CDR3 coding DNA: TGTGCCAGCAGCCCCCAGGGACTAGCGGATTACAATGAGCAGTTCTTC.

This clone was counted a few times. The chain combines TRBV2 with TRBJ2-3, with D unclear. The CDR3 extends over 12 amino acids. Germline CDR1 and CDR2: SNHLY and FYNNEI. The V end lost 3 bases, the J end lost 4 bases, and 5 bases lay between the germline ends. In nucleotides, the CDR3 is TGTGCCAGCAGTGATATCGCAGATACGCAGTATTTT. Protein product: CASSDIADTQYF.